These T cell receptor beta chains were read from a single sample in a study of shared T cell receptors in the human thymus. Assay used: immunoSEQ multiplex PCR; TCRdb lists only in-frame clones, some missing. Of about 730,000 clones listed, over 75% are singletons. The same sample was also studied in work on human thymus T cells.

Specimen: thymocytes. The source is a girl under three years old with a congenital heart defect. The CDR3 runs from the conserved cysteine through the conserved F or W. The D gene is left open where the match is weak. Clone size is not always given. Where it is, it says once, few, many or a class for expanded clones.

j_gene | d_gene | v_gene | len | abundance | CDR3aa | CDR3nt
TRBJ2-1 | TRBD2 | TRBV5-1 | 21 | NA | CASSCAGQNGTSGGCHNEQFF | TGCGCCAGCAGCTGCGCTGGACAGAACGGGACTAGCGGGGGGTGCCACAATGAGCAGTTCTTC
TRBJ1-4 | NA | TRBV2 | 13 | NA | CASRLISYEKLFF | TGTGCCAGCAGACTGATCTCCTATGAAAAACTGTTTTTT
TRBJ2-7 | NA | TRBV9 | 13 | NA | CASSVGRGDEQYF | TGTGCCAGCAGCGTAGGCAGGGGGGACGAGCAGTACTTC
TRBJ2-5 | NA | TRBV5-1 | 14 | NA | CASSLRHPQETQYF | TGCGCCAGCAGCTTACGACATCCCCAAGAGACCCAGTACTTC
TRBJ2-7 | NA | TRBV7-2 | 15 | NA | CASSRPGAMPYEQYF | TGTGCCAGCAGTCGTCCGGGAGCGATGCCCTACGAGCAGTACTTC
TRBJ1-3 | TRBD1 | TRBV2 | 19 | few | CASSTRDRGRIYSGNTIYF | TGTGCCAGCAGTACCCGGGACAGGGGGCGAATATACTCTGGAAACACCATATATTTT
TRBJ1-4 | NA | TRBV7-8 | 17 | NA | CASSLAWGGMTNEKLFF | TGTGCCAGCAGCTTAGCGTGGGGGGGCATGACTAATGAAAAACTGTTTTTT
TRBJ1-1 | NA | TRBV29-1 | 11 | NA | CSVELTTEAFF | TGCAGCGTTGAGCTCACAACGGAAGCTTTCTTT
TRBJ1-2 | NA | TRBV7-9 | 13 | NA | CASRVLEVGGYTF | TGTGCCAGCAGGGTTCTCGAGGTAGGAGGCTACACCTTC
TRBJ2-2 | TRBD1 | TRBV27 | 18 | NA | CASSQQGGDRVGTGELFF | TGTGCCAGCAGCCAACAGGGGGGGGACAGGGTGGGCACCGGGGAGCTGTTTTTT
TRBJ1-2 | NA | TRBV6-1 | 13 | NA | CASWDTSPYGYTF | TGTGCCAGCTGGGACACTTCCCCCTATGGCTACACCTTC
TRBJ1-4 | NA | TRBV19 | 16 | NA | CASSIHHRTRNEKLFF | TGTGCCAGTAGTATCCACCACAGGACCCGTAATGAAAAACTGTTTTTT
TRBJ1-6 | NA | TRBV28 | 24 | NA | CASSLDLGGREMGPSIGGDSPLHF | TGTGCCAGCAGTTTAGATCTGGGTGGCAGGGAAATGGGACCGTCAATCGGCGGGGATTCACCCCTCCACTTT
TRBJ1-3 | TRBD1 | TRBV7-6 | 17 | NA | CASSGRQGPRSGNTIYF | TGTGCCAGCAGCGGTCGACAGGGCCCTCGCTCTGGAAACACCATATATTTT
TRBJ2-7 | TRBD2 | TRBV11-1 | 16 | NA | CASSLGGTSGGTEQYF | TGTGCCAGCAGCTTAGGAGGGACTAGCGGGGGTACCGAGCAGTACTTC
TRBJ2-2 | NA | TRBV4-1 | 19 | NA | CASSQARSRRPDDAGELFF | TGCGCCAGCAGCCAAGCCCGTTCCCGCAGGCCTGATGACGCCGGGGAGCTGTTTTTT
TRBJ2-1 | TRBD2 | TRBV5-6 | 16 | NA | CASSPRTSGRYNEQFF | TGTGCCAGCAGCCCGAGGACTAGCGGGCGCTACAATGAGCAGTTCTTC
TRBJ1-1 | NA | TRBV27 | 11 | NA | CASSSEGEAFF | TGTGCCAGCAGTTCCGAGGGTGAAGCTTTCTTT
TRBJ1-3 | TRBD1 | TRBV9 | 20 | NA | CASSEGATGVVAANTNTIYF | TGTGCCAGCAGCGAGGGGGCGACAGGGGTTGTGGCCGCGAACACGAACACCATATATTTT
TRBJ1-2 | NA | TRBV2 | 13 | NA | CASRARGSYGYTF | TGTGCCAGCAGAGCCAGGGGTAGCTATGGCTACACCTTC